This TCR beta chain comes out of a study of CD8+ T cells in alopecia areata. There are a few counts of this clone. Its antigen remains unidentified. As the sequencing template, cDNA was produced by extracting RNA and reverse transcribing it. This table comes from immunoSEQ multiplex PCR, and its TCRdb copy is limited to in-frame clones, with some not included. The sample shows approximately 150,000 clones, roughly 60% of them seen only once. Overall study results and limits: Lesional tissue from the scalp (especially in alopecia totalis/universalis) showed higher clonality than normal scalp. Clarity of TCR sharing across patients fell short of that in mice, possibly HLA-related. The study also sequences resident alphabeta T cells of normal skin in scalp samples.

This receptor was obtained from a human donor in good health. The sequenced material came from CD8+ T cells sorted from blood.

The CDR3 coding sequence is TGCAGCGTTGTATTAGCGGGAAACACAGATACGCAGTATTTT. Translation: CSVVLAGNTDTQYF. This chain links TRBV29-1 with TRBJ2-3, with TRBD2 identical over 8 bases. The trim removed 4 bases at V and 2 bases at J, leaving 5 bases unmatched. This CDR3 is 14 amino acids long. Germline loops: CDR1 SQVTM, CDR2 ANQGSEA.